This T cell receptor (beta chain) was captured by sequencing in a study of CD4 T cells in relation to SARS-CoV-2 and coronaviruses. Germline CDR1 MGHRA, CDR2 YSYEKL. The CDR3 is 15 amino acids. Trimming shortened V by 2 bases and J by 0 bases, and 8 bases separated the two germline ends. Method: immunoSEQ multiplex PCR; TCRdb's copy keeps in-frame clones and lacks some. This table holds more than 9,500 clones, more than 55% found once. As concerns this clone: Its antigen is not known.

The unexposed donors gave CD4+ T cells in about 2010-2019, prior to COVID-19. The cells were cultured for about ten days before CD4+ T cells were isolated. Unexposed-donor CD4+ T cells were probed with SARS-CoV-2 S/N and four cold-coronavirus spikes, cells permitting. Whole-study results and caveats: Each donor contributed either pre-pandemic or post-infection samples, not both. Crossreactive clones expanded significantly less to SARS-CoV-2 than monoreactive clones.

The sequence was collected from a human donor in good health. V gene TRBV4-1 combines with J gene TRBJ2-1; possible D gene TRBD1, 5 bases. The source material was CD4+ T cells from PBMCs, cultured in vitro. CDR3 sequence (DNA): TGCGCCAGCAGCCAACAGGGATCCTCCTACAATGAGCAGTTCTTC. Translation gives CASSQQGSSYNEQFF.